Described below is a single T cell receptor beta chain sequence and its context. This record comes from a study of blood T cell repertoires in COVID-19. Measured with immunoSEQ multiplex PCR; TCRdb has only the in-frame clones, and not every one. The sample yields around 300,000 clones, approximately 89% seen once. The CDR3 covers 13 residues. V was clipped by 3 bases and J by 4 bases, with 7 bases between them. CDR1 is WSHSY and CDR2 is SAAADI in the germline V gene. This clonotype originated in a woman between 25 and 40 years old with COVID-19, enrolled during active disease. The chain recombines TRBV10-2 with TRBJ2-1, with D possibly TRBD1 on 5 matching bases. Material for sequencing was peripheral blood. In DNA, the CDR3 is TGCGCCAGCAGTGATAAGGGGTACAATGAGCAGTTCTTC. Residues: CASSDKGYNEQFF.